This T cell receptor (beta chain) comes out of a study of blood T cell repertoires in COVID-19. About the research overall: Acute and convalescent COVID-19 specimens originated in the United States, Italy and Spain. Sources were T cells, B-cell-depleted T cells, or PBMCs; the material itself was cDNA or gDNA.

CDR3 length: 15 amino acids. Germline assignment: CDR1 SGHRS and CDR2 YFSETQ. Trimming at V came to 2 bases and at J to 7 bases, leaving 8 bases not matched to a gene. As handled by the study authors: Estimates of nucleated cell counts were drawn from the amplification of reference gene primers. The data were produced by immunoSEQ multiplex PCR, yet TCRdb's version contains in-frame clones alone and is incomplete. V, J and clone size derive from that table, while D and trimming were established from the DNA sequence. Of 80,000 to 95,000 clones in the sample, about nine tenths are singletons; the top ten hold 3%.

The chain has TRBV5-1 and TRBJ1-1; 10 bases match TRBD1. The source is a woman in her forties or fifties with active or convalescent COVID-19. Sample: peripheral blood. As DNA, the CDR3 is TGCGCCAGCAGCTTATGGACAGGGGGACAGGGTGAAGCTTTCTTT. This gives the protein CASSLWTGGQGEAFF.